The next 25 T cell receptor beta chains were all read from a single sample in a study of cytomegalovirus exposure and HLA in healthy donors. A multiplex PCR was run with 60 Vbeta primers and 13 Jbeta primers. Profiling relied on immunoSEQ multiplex PCR, and the TCRdb table lists in-frame clones only, not all of them. Of some 180,000 clones in the sample, around three quarters were seen once. Sequenced material: PBMCs. The receptors here all came from a woman aged 25 to 39 in good health and CMV-seropositive.

The J gene is TRBJ2-5, the V gene TRBV6-5, with a tentative D call TRBD1 (6 bases). The CDR3 covers 14 residues. V shed 0 bases and J shed 4 bases, with 9 bases lying between them. Germline V CDR1 and CDR2: MNHEY, SVGAGI. The CDR3 sequence is CASSYSTGRETQYF. The DNA of the CDR3 is TGTGCCAGCAGTTACTCCACAGGGCGAGAGACCCAGTACTTC.

The chain joins TRBV19 to TRBJ1-2, with 8 positions matching TRBD1. V gave up 11 bases and J gave up 3 bases; unmatched junction bases: 8. This CDR3 has 13 amino acids. Germline V gene lookup returns CDR1 LNHDA and CDR2 SQIVND (reference sequence). In nucleotides, the CDR3 is TGTGCCTCCCGACAGGGGTTGGACTATGGCTACACCTTC. The encoded protein is CASRQGLDYGYTF.

There are a few counts of this clone. The rearrangement joins TRBV5-6 to TRBJ1-4; 7 positions match TRBD1. After removal of 4 bases from V and 7 bases from J, the junction contained 19 bases not matched to a gene. The CDR3 consists of 18 residues. Germline V CDR1 and CDR2: SGHDT, YYEEEE. CDR3 sequence: CASSQSTGEEFLFEKLFF. The CDR3 DNA sequence: TGTGCCAGCAGCCAAAGTACAGGGGAGGAATTTCTTTTTGAAAAACTGTTTTTT.

A few counts support this clone. Within the sample, other DNA sequences also encode this same CDR3. The chain employs TRBV4-1 and TRBJ1-2, with 8 bases identical to TRBD1. J gave up 1 base and V 4 bases, and 2 bases lay outside the gene matches. CDR1 and CDR2 (germline): MGHRA, YSYEKL. CDR3 size: 14 residues. CDR3 coding DNA: TGCGCCAGCAGCCCTGGACAGGGTAACTATGGCTACACCTTC. This sequence encodes CASSPGQGNYGYTF.

Written as DNA, the CDR3 is TGTGCCAGTAGACGGACAGGGGGATCCAATCAGCCCCAGCATTTT. Protein sequence: CASRRTGGSNQPQHF. This chain uses TRBV19 with TRBJ1-5; 10 positions match TRBD1. Per the germline V gene, CDR1 is LNHDA and CDR2 is SQIVND (reference sequence). The CDR3 contains 15 residues. With 6 bases clipped from V and 3 bases from J, the junction kept 5 bases outside the gene matches.

J is TRBJ1-1 and V is TRBV5-1; 11 nucleotides agree with TRBD1. The CDR3 loop spans 17 amino acids. Per the germline V gene, CDR1 is SGHRS and CDR2 is YFSETQ. After removal of 4 bases from V and 4 bases from J, the junction contained 12 bases not matched to a gene. The CDR3: CASSRGQGAGSGTEAFF. CDR3 nucleotide sequence: TGCGCCAGCAGCCGTGGACAGGGGGCCGGGAGCGGCACTGAAGCTTTCTTT. The full variable domain, in which reference TRBV5-1 and TRBJ1-1 provide the parts outside the CDR3, is KAGVTQTPRYLIKTRGQQVTLSCSPISGHRSVSWYQQTPGQGLQFLFEYFSETQRNKGNFPGRFSGRQFSNSRSEMNVSTLELGDSALYLCASSRGQGAGSGTEAFFGQGTRLTVV.

The chain has TRBV10-2 and TRBJ2-5; 8 bases fit TRBD1. The V gene's germline CDR1 is WSHSY and CDR2 SAAADI. V lost 8 bases, J lost 2 bases, and 1 base stayed unmatched. This CDR3 comprises 12 residues. The CDR3 is CASGDRQETQYF. CDR3 bases: TGCGCCAGCGGGGACAGGCAAGAGACCCAGTACTTC.

This clone was seen only a few times. J is TRBJ2-1 and V is TRBV7-3; a weak D match, TRBD1 (5 bases). V was shortened by 2 bases and J by 3 bases, with 8 bases between the two germline ends. This CDR3 is 14 amino acids long. Germline CDR1 SGHTA, CDR2 FQGTGA. Written as DNA, the CDR3 is TGTGCCAGCAGCTTAGGGGCTAACTACAATGAGCAGTTCTTC. It is translated as CASSLGANYNEQFF. Looking up the rest from reference TRBV7-3 and TRBJ2-1 gives the full variable domain: GAGVSQTPSNKVTEKGKYVELRCDPISGHTALYWYRQSLGQGPEFLIYFQGTGAADDSGLPNDRFFAVRPEGSVSTLKIQRTERGDSAVYLCASSLGANYNEQFFGPGTRLTVL.

This chain joins TRBV5-1 and TRBJ1-2; no clear D. CDR3 length equals 14 residues. V lost 3 bases to trimming and J lost 4 bases, with 13 bases between them. Per germline, CDR1 SGHRS and CDR2 YFSETQ. As DNA, the CDR3 is TGCGCCAGCAGCTCTCGGGTGGGTTTCTATGGCTACACCTTC. Translating it yields CASSSRVGFYGYTF.

This clone was detected only once. At one end, the junction sequence differs from germline, possibly due to a read error. V and J are TRBV7-9 and TRBJ1-2; possible D gene TRBD1, 5 bases. The CDR3 length is 12 residues. Germline V gene lookup returns CDR1 SEHNR and CDR2 FQNEAQ (reference sequence). DNA for the CDR3: TGTGCCAGCAGCTTAAGTGGCAGGGATAGCCTTTTC. This encodes CASSLSGRDSLF.

The gene calls are TRBV7-8 and TRBJ2-2; 7 nucleotides line up with TRBD1. This CDR3 region has 15 residues. J lost 6 bases, V lost 3 bases, and 7 bases had no gene match. Germline-derived CDR1 and CDR2 are SGHVS and FQNEAQ. The chain's CDR3 is CASSFLGQAAGELFF. The CDR3 DNA sequence: TGTGCCAGCAGCTTTCTAGGACAGGCGGCCGGGGAGCTGTTTTTT. The whole variable domain, remainder taken from reference TRBV7-8 and TRBJ2-2, is GAGVSQSPRYKVAKRGQDVALRCDPISGHVSLFWYQQALGQGPEFLTYFQNEAQLDKSGLPSDRFFAERPEGSVSTLKIQRTQQEDSAVYLCASSFLGQAAGELFFGEGSRLTVL.

V and J are TRBV28 and TRBJ2-7; a weak D match, TRBD1 (5 bases). The CDR3 is 15 amino acids. V was shortened by 3 bases and J by 3 bases, with 15 bases between the two germline ends. Germline-derived CDR1 and CDR2 are MDHEN and SYDVKM. The CDR3 sequence is CASSFPQAYFYEQYF. Written as DNA, the CDR3 is TGTGCCAGCAGTTTCCCACAGGCGTATTTCTACGAGCAGTACTTC.

The CDR3 reads CASSPQTGGNYGYTF. The CDR3 DNA reads as TGCGCCAGCAGCCCCCAGACAGGGGGCAACTATGGCTACACCTTC. The chain is built from TRBV4-1 and TRBJ1-2; TRBD1 aligns across 10 bases. Germline V gives CDR1 MGHRA, CDR2 YSYEKL. This CDR3 contains 15 residues. V trimming: 4 bases; J trimming: 2 bases; junction bases outside the gene matches: 4.

The chain combines TRBV10-3 with TRBJ2-6, with 8 bases identical to TRBD2. The germline V gene encodes CDR1 ENHRY and CDR2 SYGVKD. The CDR3 length is 16 residues. The ends lost 7 bases at V and 0 bases at J; junction bases unmatched: 5. The CDR3 region has the DNA TGTGCCATCAAGCCACTAGCGGACTCTGGGGCCAACGTCCTGACTTTC. The encoded protein is CAIKPLADSGANVLTF.

The chain employs TRBV28 and TRBJ1-2, with D hard to call. The CDR3 is made up of 10 amino acids. Germline CDR1 reads MDHEN; CDR2 reads SYDVKM. Deletions cut 6 bases from V and 3 bases from J, with 2 bases between. Here the CDR3 DNA reads TGTGCCAGCAGCTACTATGGCTACACCTTC. Amino acids: CASSYYGYTF.

The V and J genes are TRBV5-6 and TRBJ2-1, with TRBD2 matching 12 bases. This CDR3 has 14 amino acids. Germline CDR1 is SGHDT and CDR2 is YYEEEE. V shed 6 bases, J shed 3 bases, and the junction held 1 base outside the gene matches. The CDR3 DNA is TGTGCCAGCACGACTAGCGGGGGCTACAATGAGCAGTTCTTC. It encodes CASTTSGGYNEQFF.

V is TRBV11-3 and J is TRBJ2-5, with a weak D call TRBD1 (6 bases). TRBJ2-7 explains the end of the DNA better; the J call may be wrong. There are 16 residues in the CDR3. Germline CDR1 and CDR2: SGHNT and YENEEA. In DNA, the CDR3 is TGTGCCAGCAGCTTAGTGAAGGGGGTCAGCTCCTACGAGCAGTACTTC. Translation gives CASSLVKGVSSYEQYF.

In its sample, this clone was seen a few times. This sequence joins TRBV27 and TRBJ1-2; D uncertain. The germline V and J ends were trimmed by 6 bases and 2 bases, with 10 bases remaining between them. CDR3 length: 13 residues. Germline V lookup: CDR1 MNHEY, CDR2 SMNVEV (reference sequence). CDR3 protein: CASSPDGNYGYTF. CDR3 DNA: TGTGCCAGCAGCCCCGACGGGAACTATGGCTACACCTTC.

Only a few counts were recorded for this clone. The chain couples TRBV28 to TRBJ1-3; D gene unclear. Germline V CDR1 and CDR2: MDHEN, SYDVKM. The V end lost 6 bases, the J end lost 4 bases, and 19 bases lay between the germline ends. The CDR3 loop spans 16 amino acids. This CDR3 is CASSAQDPLSGNTIYF. CDR3 DNA sequence: TGTGCCAGCAGCGCCCAGGATCCTCTAAGCGGAAACACCATATATTTT.

V is TRBV27 and J is TRBJ1-4; TRBD1 agrees at 7 bases. Germline CDR1 MNHEY, CDR2 SMNVEV (reference sequence). The CDR3 consists of 14 residues. The trim removed 5 bases at V and 8 bases at J, leaving 8 bases unmatched. CDR3 nucleotide sequence: TGTGCCAGCAGTACGACAGGGAGGTACGAAAAACTGTTTTTT. Its protein is CASSTTGRYEKLFF.

This sequence joins TRBV28 and TRBJ1-1, with D possibly being TRBD1 (5 bases). Trimming stripped 7 bases from V and 7 bases from J, with 13 bases between. The germline gives CDR1 MDHEN, CDR2 SYDVKM. The CDR3 extends over 12 amino acids. The CDR3 loop is CASNQGPGEAFF. The CDR3 DNA is TGTGCCAGCAATCAGGGCCCCGGTGAAGCTTTCTTT.

This clone appeared a few times. The gene calls are TRBV5-4 and TRBJ1-4; TRBD1 matches 10 bases. V was clipped by 4 bases and J by 8 bases; unmatched bases: 5. The CDR3 sequence is 14 residues long. The germline V gene encodes CDR1 SGHNT and CDR2 YYREEE (reference sequence). Here the CDR3 reads CASSQGQGNEKLFF. In nucleotides, the CDR3 is TGTGCCAGCAGCCAGGGACAGGGGAACGAAAAACTGTTTTTT.

V is TRBV5-1 and J is TRBJ2-3, with D possibly being TRBD2 (6 bases). Germline CDR1 is SGHRS and CDR2 is YFSETQ. V was trimmed by 3 bases and J by 0 bases, leaving 11 bases between them. This CDR3 contains 15 residues. CDR3 sequence reads: CASSSGVSSTDTQYF. The CDR3 coding sequence is TGCGCCAGCAGCTCGGGGGTCTCTAGCACAGATACGCAGTATTTT.

The DNA for the CDR3 is TGTGCCAGCAGCTTATGGCACTCTAGCTCCTACAATGAGCAGTTCTTC. Its translation is CASSLWHSSSYNEQFF. The rearrangement links TRBV11-2 to TRBJ2-1; D is unresolved. The germline V gene has CDR1 SGHAT and CDR2 FQNNGV. V lost 2 bases and J 0 bases, leaving 11 bases between the germline ends. This CDR3 has 16 residues.

A remark on this clone: At one end, the junction sequence differs from germline, possibly due to a read error. The chain joins TRBV2 to TRBJ2-6; possible D gene TRBD1, 5 bases. The CDR3 contains 15 residues. CDR1 and CDR2 from the germline V gene are SNHLY and FYNNEI. The CDR3, as DNA: TGTGCCAGCCGGGCGTCAACCACTGGGGCCAACGGCCTGACTTTC. Translating it yields CASRASTTGANGLTF.